These T cell receptor beta chains were read from a single sample in a study of T-cell memory formation after mild COVID-19. TCRdb re-called the 5' RACE reads with MiXCR, one entry per CDR3 protein. The sample includes 350,000 to 500,000 distinct CDR3 sequences, 20% to 30% of them seen just once. The sequenced sample was PBMCs or a T cell subset sorted from them (not recorded which). These receptor sequences come from an adult woman who had mild COVID-19 (a few samples of this study predate the infection). Cell type and time point are not known. CDR3s include the opening cysteine and the closing phenylalanine or tryptophan. The D gene is left open where the match is weak. Expanded clones are given a class, and other clones once, few, many or no size at all.

j_gene | v_gene | abundance | d_gene | CDR3aa | CDR3nt
TRBJ2-5 | TRBV10-2 | few | - | CASRFAGETQYF | TGCGCCAGCCGGTTTGCGGGGGAGACCCAGTACTTC
TRBJ2-7 | TRBV29-1 | - | - | CSVDRDGEQYF | TGCAGCGTTGACAGGGACGGCGAGCAGTACTTC
TRBJ2-3 | TRBV25-1 | - | TRBD2 | CASSGAGVTDTQYF | TGTGCCAGCAGTGGGGCGGGGGTGACAGATACGCAGTATTTT
TRBJ2-3 | TRBV27 | few | TRBD2 | CASSPLVAGDTDTQYF | TGTGCCAGCAGTCCCCTGGTAGCGGGGGACACAGATACGCAGTATTTT
TRBJ1-2 | TRBV5-4 | few | - | CASSLALSGYGYTF | TGTGCCAGCAGCTTGGCCCTATCTGGCTATGGCTACACCTTC
TRBJ2-1 | TRBV6-1 | few | - | CASSDRGQHNEQFF | TGTGCCAGCAGTGACAGGGGCCAACACAATGAGCAGTTCTTC
TRBJ1-2 | TRBV6-5 | - | TRBD1 | CASTGPGQGYGYTF | TGTGCCAGCACCGGGCCGGGACAGGGTTATGGCTACACCTTC
TRBJ2-5 | TRBV4-1 | few | - | CASSQDALSGTQYF | TGCGCCAGCAGCCAAGATGCGCTAAGCGGGACCCAGTACTTC
TRBJ2-1 | TRBV7-2 | few | - | CASSPGGSGSYNEQFF | TGTGCCAGCAGCCCAGGGGGGAGCGGCTCCTACAATGAGCAGTTCTTC
TRBJ2-3 | TRBV24-1 | - | - | CATSDIVGDTDTQYF | TGTGCCACCAGTGATATAGTCGGGGACACAGATACGCAGTATTTT
TRBJ2-7 | TRBV12-3/TRBV12-4 | few | TRBD1 | CASSGRTGSSYEQYF | TGTGCCAGCTCGGGCCGGACAGGGAGCTCCTACGAGCAGTACTTC
TRBJ1-5 | TRBV4-2 | few | - | CASSQGLNQPQHF | TGTGCCAGCAGCCAGGGCCTCAATCAGCCCCAGCATTTT
TRBJ2-7 | TRBV4-3 | few | - | CASSQDAAADPYEQYF | TGCGCCAGCAGCCAAGATGCTGCGGCAGATCCCTACGAGCAGTACTTC
TRBJ1-1 | TRBV6-6 | - | - | CATSGGNTEAFF | TGTGCCACTTCGGGGGGCAACACTGAAGCTTTCTTT
TRBJ2-1 | TRBV5-1 | - | TRBD1 | CASRVGGGTGDPDEQFF | TGCGCCAGCAGGGTCGGCGGAGGGACAGGGGACCCCGATGAGCAGTTCTTC
TRBJ2-3 | TRBV10-3 | few | - | CAITRENTDTQYF | TGTGCCATCACACGGGAAAACACAGATACGCAGTATTTT
TRBJ2-3 | TRBV29-1 | - | - | CSVVPGGDTQYF | TGCAGCGTGGTGCCCGGGGGAGATACGCAGTATTTT
TRBJ2-3 | TRBV5-1 | - | TRBD1 | CASSGQGVNTQYF | TGCGCCAGCAGCGGACAGGGGGTGAATACGCAGTATTTT
TRBJ1-1 | TRBV6-1 | - | TRBD1 | CASRRTGGGTEAFF | TGTGCCAGCAGGCGGACAGGGGGGGGCACTGAAGCTTTCTTT
TRBJ2-7 | TRBV3-1 | - | TRBD1 | CASSYDRGASYEQYF | TGTGCCAGCAGCTACGACAGGGGTGCGTCCTACGAGCAGTACTTC
TRBJ1-3 | TRBV27 | medium-sized | - | CASRPLRDTSGNTIYF | TGTGCCAGCAGGCCTCTCCGGGACACCTCTGGAAACACCATATATTTT
TRBJ1-1 | TRBV18 | - | - | CASSPTSQGGNTEAFF | TGTGCCAGCTCACCCACCAGCCAGGGAGGGAACACTGAAGCTTTCTTT
TRBJ2-7 | TRBV7-6 | once | - | CASSDPGTATYEQYF | TGTGCCAGCAGCGATCCCGGGACGGCCACCTACGAGCAGTACTTC
TRBJ2-7 | TRBV4-1 | few | - | CASSENGTPYEQYF | TGCGCCAGCAGCGAAAACGGGACTCCCTACGAGCAGTACTTC
TRBJ2-7 | TRBV11-3 | - | - | CASSQTGTTNEQYF | TGTGCCAGCAGCCAGACCGGGACAACAAACGAGCAGTACTTC
TRBJ2-5 | TRBV7-2 | - | TRBD2 | CASSTTSGGAETQYF | TGTGCCAGCAGCACGACTAGCGGGGGGGCGGAGACCCAGTACTTC
TRBJ2-3 | TRBV29-1 | many | - | CSVVYRTTDTQYF | TGCAGCGTTGTCTATCGAACCACAGATACGCAGTATTTT
TRBJ1-1 | TRBV7-6 | - | - | CASSLAPWTALVGTEAFF | TGTGCCAGCAGCTTAGCCCCCTGGACGGCCCTAGTGGGGACTGAAGCTTTCTTT
TRBJ1-5 | TRBV19 | - | - | CASSIDRDQPQHF | TGTGCCAGTAGTATAGATAGGGATCAGCCCCAGCATTTT
TRBJ2-5 | TRBV6-1 | few | - | CASVLADLQETQYF | TGTGCCAGCGTTTTAGCGGACCTCCAAGAGACCCAGTACTTC
TRBJ2-7 | TRBV12-3/TRBV12-4 | - | - | CASSYPGTSEQYF | TGTGCCAGCAGTTATCCAGGGACATCCGAGCAGTACTTC
TRBJ2-5 | TRBV29-1 | few | - | CSVARARGGQETQYF | TGCAGCGTTGCGAGGGCCAGGGGGGGCCAAGAGACCCAGTACTTC
TRBJ2-3 | TRBV11-3 | - | - | CASSPAGAGTDTQYF | TGTGCCAGCAGCCCAGCAGGGGCGGGCACAGATACGCAGTATTTT